The 30 T cell receptor beta chains below all came from one sample that was sequenced in a study of T cell responses to AZD1222 COVID-19 vaccine. The table came from immunoSEQ multiplex PCR; TCRdb's copy has only in-frame clones and leaves some out. The data hold around 200,000 clones, with about 93% observed a single time. This specimen consisted of peripheral blood, obtained 28 days after the second dose of the MenACWY control vaccine. The receptors derive from an adult who received the MenACWY meningococcal vaccine as a control.

The chain recombines TRBV20-1 with TRBJ1-2; TRBD1 is a possible D gene (6 bases). The CDR3 covers 11 residues. Germline CDR1 reads DFQATT; CDR2 reads SNEGSKA (reference sequence). V was cut by 2 bases and J by 10 bases, with 11 bases left in between. The CDR3 DNA reads TGCAGTGCTAGATCTAAGGGGGACTACACCTTC. As protein: CSARSKGDYTF.

The V call is TRBV18, the J call TRBJ1-1; D possibly corresponds to TRBD1 (6 bases). Trimming pared 3 bases from V and 4 bases from J, leaving 15 bases between. CDR3 length: 15 amino acids. CDR1 and CDR2 (germline): KGHSH, LQKENI. The CDR3 sequence is CASSPFEGVVTEAFF. In DNA, the CDR3 is TGTGCCAGCTCACCGTTCGAGGGGGTGGTCACTGAAGCTTTCTTT.

This chain uses TRBV19 with TRBJ1-6; no clear D. The V end lost 7 bases, the J end lost 5 bases, and 12 bases lay between the germline ends. CDR1 is LNHDA, CDR2 SQIVND, per germline (reference sequence). The CDR3 runs 14 residues. The CDR3 DNA reads TGTGCCAGTACCTATTTGGGAAATAATTCACCCCTCCACTTT. Its protein is CASTYLGNNSPLHF.

The CDR3 DNA follows: TGCGCCAGCAGACAGGGGGCCTATTATGGCTACACCTTC. Its protein product is CASRQGAYYGYTF. V gene TRBV23-1 combines with J gene TRBJ1-2; 9 bases are shared with TRBD1. TRBV23-1 falls under the ORF class, with uncertain function. V shed 6 bases, J shed 5 bases, and the junction held 4 bases outside the gene matches. The CDR3 covers 13 residues.

This clone turned up a few times. The chain is built from TRBV27 and TRBJ2-1, with TRBD1 matching over 12 bases. J was trimmed by 0 bases and V by 5 bases; bases with no gene match: 11. The CDR3 runs 19 residues. The germline V gene has CDR1 MNHEY and CDR2 SMNVEV (reference sequence). The CDR3 spells CASSRPGQGAPSSYNEQFF. The CDR3 DNA sequence: TGTGCCAGCAGTCGACCGGGACAGGGGGCGCCGAGCTCCTACAATGAGCAGTTCTTC.

As DNA, the CDR3 is TGTGCCTGGAGGTCGCAGGGACGGGTCTACGAGCAGTACTTC. It translates to CAWRSQGRVYEQYF. The rearrangement uses TRBV30 and TRBJ2-7; D tentatively reads TRBD1 or TRBD2 (5 bases each). Looked up from germline, CDR1 is GTSNPN and CDR2 is SVGIG (reference sequence). This CDR3 comprises 14 residues. V dropped 3 bases and J dropped 3 bases, with 15 bases sitting between them.

The chain joins TRBV28 to TRBJ1-2; tentative D call: TRBD1 (5 bases). The CDR3 covers 14 residues. Germline lookup yields CDR1 MDHEN and CDR2 SYDVKM. Trimming left V 6 bases short and J 7 bases short, with 18 bases between. In DNA, the CDR3 is TGTGCCAGCAGGGAACAGGCTTCCCCGTCTGGCTACACCTTC. Translating it yields CASREQASPSGYTF.

Note on this clone: An end of the junction differs from the germline gene, which may be a read error. The V and J genes are TRBV5-1 and TRBJ1-2, with a tentative D call TRBD1 (5 bases). Germline V gene sequence: CDR1 SGHRS, CDR2 YFSETQ. The CDR3 loop spans 13 amino acids. The CDR3: CASRLGGKDGYTF. Written as DNA, the CDR3 is TGCGCCAGCAGGTTGGGGGGAAAGGATGGCTACACCTTC.

This chain uses TRBV6-1 with TRBJ1-3; D not certain. This CDR3 spans 17 amino acids. Per the germline V gene, CDR1 is MNHNS and CDR2 is SASEGT. Trimming took off 0 bases at V and 2 bases at J, with 14 bases between the two ends. CDR3 bases: TGTGCCAGCAGTGAAGCATGGGCCAGAACAACTGGAAACACCATATATTTT. It encodes CASSEAWARTTGNTIYF.

The V gene is TRBV24-1, the J gene TRBJ2-3, with TRBD2 as a possible D gene (6 bases). This CDR3 region has 16 residues. V was shortened by 3 bases and J by 0 bases, with 12 bases between the two germline ends. Germline assignment: CDR1 KGHDR and CDR2 SFDVKD. CDR3 region: CATSDPSGLSTDTQYF. The CDR3 DNA reads as TGTGCCACCAGTGATCCGAGCGGGCTAAGCACAGATACGCAGTATTTT.

The genes are TRBV7-9 and TRBJ2-7, with 8 bases that match TRBD2. The CDR3 is made up of 17 amino acids. Germline-derived CDR1 and CDR2 are SEHNR and FQNEAQ (reference sequence). V was clipped by 1 base and J by 7 bases; unmatched bases: 15. The CDR3 loop is CASSLGAPGREFVEQYF. The DNA for the CDR3 is TGTGCCAGCAGCTTAGGGGCCCCCGGGAGGGAATTTGTGGAGCAGTACTTC.

The chain employs TRBV3-1 (or the pseudogene TRBV3-2) and TRBJ1-6, with unresolved D. This CDR3 comprises 14 residues. V was pared by 1 base and J by 9 bases, with 10 bases between. Germline CDR1 reads LGHDT; CDR2 reads YNNKEL (reference sequence). The CDR3 DNA follows: TGTGCCAGCAGCCAAGGCTCCGAGGGTTCACCCCTCCACTTT. Protein sequence: CASSQGSEGSPLHF.

The chain links TRBV5-4 to TRBJ2-3, with D possibly being TRBD2 (6 bases). V was pared by 0 bases and J by 0 bases, with 11 bases between. The CDR3 loop spans 16 amino acids. Germline lookup yields CDR1 SGHNT and CDR2 YYREEE (reference sequence). The CDR3 DNA reads TGTGCCAGCAGCTTGGTGGCGGGAACTAGCACAGATACGCAGTATTTT. This translates into CASSLVAGTSTDTQYF. Full variable domain (remainder filled in from reference TRBV5-4 and TRBJ2-3): ETGVTQSPTHLIKTRGQQVTLRCSSQSGHNTVSWYQQALGQGPQFIFQYYREEENGRGNFPPRFSGLQFPNYSSELNVNALELDDSALYLCASSLVAGTSTDTQYFGPGTRLTVL.

Only one count was recorded for this clone. This chain uses TRBV5-1 with TRBJ1-5, with 7 positions matching TRBD1. The ends lost 1 base at V and 5 bases at J; junction bases unmatched: 3. The V gene's germline CDR1 is SGHRS and CDR2 YFSETQ. This CDR3 region has 14 residues. The CDR3 DNA follows: TGCGCCAGCAGCTTGTCTGGACAGGATCAGCCCCAGCATTTT. Translating gives CASSLSGQDQPQHF. Together with reference TRBV5-1 and TRBJ1-5, the CDR3 gives the full variable domain: KAGVTQTPRYLIKTRGQQVTLSCSPISGHRSVSWYQQTPGQGLQFLFEYFSETQRNKGNFPGRFSGRQFSNSRSEMNVSTLELGDSALYLCASSLSGQDQPQHFGDGTRLSIL.

Of note for this clone: A read error may account for a junction end that differs from germline. The chain employs TRBV3-1 (or the pseudogene TRBV3-2) and TRBJ2-1, with TRBD1 matching 10 bases. Germline V gene data show CDR1 as LGHDT and CDR2 as YNNKEL (reference sequence). The CDR3 loop spans 16 amino acids. The CDR3 sequence: CASRGLETGGYHEQFF. The DNA of the CDR3 is TGTGCCAGCAGGGGATTAGAGACAGGGGGCTACCATGAGCAGTTCTTC.

V is TRBV9 and J is TRBJ2-1, with 8 positions matching TRBD1. The germline V gene encodes CDR1 SGDLS and CDR2 YYNGEE. The CDR3 runs 15 residues. The junction had 8 bases not matched to a gene; V was cut back by 4 bases and J by 5 bases. The CDR3 DNA reads as TGTGCCAGCAGCCCCCGGGACAGGCGGGACAATGAGCAGTTCTTC. Translated: CASSPRDRRDNEQFF.

The gene calls are TRBV5-1 and TRBJ1-6, with 9 bases fitting TRBD1. Germline CDR1 reads SGHRS; CDR2 reads YFSETQ. This CDR3 has 14 residues. V lost 4 bases, J lost 9 bases, and 5 bases stayed unmatched. The CDR3 here is CASSRGQGSSPLHF. CDR3 nucleotides: TGCGCCAGCAGCCGCGGACAGGGGAGTTCACCCCTCCACTTT.

The V call is TRBV12-3 or TRBV12-4, the J call TRBJ1-5; the D is unclear. The CDR3 loop spans 13 amino acids. Trimming stripped 3 bases from V and 4 bases from J, with 7 bases between. CDR3 sequence (DNA): TGTGCCAGCAGTTTGCGGCCTAATCAGCCCCAGCATTTT. Amino acid sequence: CASSLRPNQPQHF.

This sequence joins TRBV5-1 and TRBJ2-7; tentatively, D is TRBD1 or TRBD2 (5 bases each). This CDR3 spans 15 amino acids. Germline CDR1 reads SGHRS; CDR2 reads YFSETQ. Trimming left V 4 bases short and J 7 bases short, with 21 bases between. Written as DNA, the CDR3 is TGCGCCAGCAGCCTCCCCGGGACCGCGGTGGGGGAGCAGTACTTC. Encoded protein: CASSLPGTAVGEQYF.

The chain combines TRBV2 with TRBJ2-7, with 7 bases matching TRBD1. Germline V gives CDR1 SNHLY, CDR2 FYNNEI. This CDR3 contains 12 residues. CDR3 nucleotides: TGTGGTTCAGGGGGAGATATCCACGAGCAGTACTTC. Its protein is CGSGGDIHEQYF.

CDR3 sequence: CASSQDKGWGETQYF. In nucleotides, the CDR3 is TGTGCCAGCAGCCAAGATAAGGGTTGGGGGGAGACCCAGTACTTC. The chain couples TRBV3-1 (or the pseudogene TRBV3-2) to TRBJ2-5, with D tentatively TRBD1 or TRBD2 (5 bases each). Germline assignment: CDR1 LGHDT and CDR2 YNNKEL (reference sequence). CDR3 length: 15 residues. Trimming took 0 bases from V and 5 from J, leaving 13 bases between them.

The chain is built from TRBV19 and TRBJ1-2; D is unresolved. This CDR3 spans 13 amino acids. From germline, CDR1 is LNHDA and CDR2 SQIVND (reference sequence). V was shortened by 7 bases and J by 5 bases, with 14 bases between the two germline ends. The CDR3 sequence: CASNNEAAYGYTF. The CDR3, as DNA: TGTGCCAGTAATAATGAGGCGGCATATGGCTACACCTTC.

V is TRBV3-1 (or the pseudogene TRBV3-2) and J is TRBJ1-1; 9 nucleotides align to TRBD1. The trim removed 5 bases at V and 7 bases at J, leaving 8 bases unmatched. The CDR3 is made up of 14 amino acids. Germline CDR1 reads LGHDT; CDR2 reads YNNKEL (reference sequence). CDR3 sequence (DNA): TGTGCCAGCAGCGCCACAGGGGGCCAGGGTGAAGCTTTCTTT. This encodes CASSATGGQGEAFF.

This rearrangement joins TRBV12-3 or TRBV12-4 to TRBJ1-1, with D tentatively TRBD1 (5 bases). Trimming cost V 3 bases and J 7 bases, with 12 bases left between them. CDR3 size: 13 residues. CDR3 in amino acids: CASSLGGNGEAFF. CDR3 nucleotides: TGTGCCAGCAGTTTGGGGGGGAACGGTGAAGCTTTCTTT.

The V and J genes are TRBV5-1 and TRBJ1-2, with D possibly matching TRBD1 (6 bases). The CDR3 totals 16 residues. V gave up 0 bases and J gave up 3 bases, with 15 bases separating them. Germline V gives CDR1 SGHRS, CDR2 YFSETQ. CDR3 region: CASSLASRGLDYGYTF. The CDR3 nucleotides read TGCGCCAGCAGCTTGGCATCGCGGGGGCTTGACTATGGCTACACCTTC.

J is TRBJ1-6 and V is TRBV5-1; TRBD1 is a possible D gene (5 bases). This CDR3 has 16 residues. Germline CDR1 and CDR2: SGHRS and YFSETQ. V was pared by 0 bases and J by 6 bases, with 13 bases between. The CDR3 protein is CASSLVQGLGNSPLHF. CDR3 coding DNA: TGCGCCAGCAGCTTGGTTCAGGGATTAGGTAATTCACCCCTCCACTTT.

The chain links TRBV6-2 or TRBV6-3 to TRBJ1-2; D may be TRBD1 (5 bases). Trimming shortened V by 5 bases and J by 7 bases, and 11 bases separated the two germline ends. The CDR3 is made up of 12 amino acids. CDR1 and CDR2 from the germline V gene are MNHEY and SVGEGT. The CDR3: CASSQGSRGYTF. The DNA of the CDR3 is TGTGCCAGCAGTCAGGGAAGTCGTGGCTACACCTTC.

The chain joins TRBV4-1 to TRBJ2-7; TRBD1 matches at 9 bases. V shed 1 base, J shed 4 bases, and the junction held 8 bases outside the gene matches. This CDR3 has 16 residues. The germline CDR1 and CDR2 sequences are MGHRA and YSYEKL. CDR3 DNA sequence: TGCGCCAGCAGCCAAGCCCAAGGGACAGGGAATTACGAGCAGTACTTC. This translates into CASSQAQGTGNYEQYF.

This clone appeared a single time. The CDR3 region has the DNA TGTGCCAGCTCATTCCCAGGGAACACTGAAGCTTTCTTT. Protein: CASSFPGNTEAFF. This sequence joins TRBV18 and TRBJ1-1; D is uncertain. Germline CDR1 reads KGHSH; CDR2 reads LQKENI. CDR3 size: 13 residues. Deletions cut 5 bases from V and 1 base from J, with 8 bases between.

The V and J genes are TRBV30 and TRBJ2-3, with D uncertain. CDR1 is GTSNPN, CDR2 SVGIG, per germline (reference sequence). Trimming shortened V by 1 base and J by 4 bases, and 6 bases separated the two germline ends. The CDR3 length is 12 residues. The CDR3 DNA is TGTGCCTGGAGTGCCAATTCAGATACGCAGTATTTT. It codes for CAWSANSDTQYF.